A selection of T cell receptor beta chains follows, all from one sample in a study of Ad26.COV2.S vaccination and SARS-CoV-2 variants. Using immunoSEQ multiplex PCR, the repertoire was profiled, and TCRdb retains in-frame clones only, with some absent. Of 380,000 or so clones listed, approximately 86% are singletons. Sequencing was performed on peripheral blood, taken in a trial of Ad26.COV2.S vaccine versus placebo. The receptors originated from a person aged 18-60 years who received the Ad26.COV2.S COVID-19 vaccine or a placebo. The CDR3 runs from the conserved cysteine through the conserved F or W. A D gene is named only where the DNA matches it firmly. Clone size is stated in some rows and not others, as once, few, many or a class when expanded.

v_call,clone_size,d_call,j_call,cdr3_aa,cdr3_nt
TRBV6-2/TRBV6-3,-,-,TRBJ2-5,CASSWGRSQETQYF,TGTGCCAGCAGTTGGGGCAGATCCCAGGAGACCCAGTACTTC
TRBV6-2/TRBV6-3,-,-,TRBJ1-2,CASSGAGSNYGYTF,TGTGCCAGCAGCGGGGCAGGATCTAACTATGGCTACACCTTC
TRBV4-1,-,TRBD2,TRBJ2-5,CASSQGIAGSETQYF,TGCGCCAGCAGCCAAGGAATAGCGGGATCGGAGACCCAGTACTTC
TRBV7-2,-,TRBD1,TRBJ2-7,CASTRDRTNYEQYF,TGTGCCAGCACCAGGGACAGAACTAACTACGAGCAGTACTTC
TRBV18,-,TRBD1,TRBJ2-7,CASSQGQGNSYEQYF,TGTGCCAGCTCCCAAGGACAGGGGAATTCCTACGAGCAGTACTTC
TRBV19,-,-,TRBJ1-5,CASSIHLGGLGNQPQHF,TGTGCCAGTAGTATACATCTGGGGGGATTGGGCAATCAGCCCCAGCATTTT
TRBV19,few,-,TRBJ1-6,CASTHSQGGSPLHF,TGTGCCAGTACCCACTCCCAGGGAGGATCACCCCTCCACTTT
TRBV27,-,-,TRBJ2-5,CASSFSRTSSKETQYF,TGTGCCAGCAGTTTCTCGCGAACTAGCTCAAAAGAGACCCAGTACTTC
TRBV2,-,-,TRBJ1-5,CASSEGGRSNQPQHF,TGTGCCAGCAGTGAGGGGGGGAGGAGCAATCAGCCCCAGCATTTT
TRBV6-6,-,TRBD2,TRBJ2-3,CASSYQRGGGTDTQYF,TGTGCCAGCAGTTACCAGCGGGGGGGAGGGACAGATACGCAGTATTTT
TRBV5-1,-,-,TRBJ1-2,CASSSLTGFGYGYTF,TGCGCCAGCAGCTCCTTGACAGGCTTCGGCTATGGCTACACCTTC
TRBV9,-,-,TRBJ2-1,CASSVDGGGSGVNEQFF,TGTGCCAGCAGCGTAGATGGGGGAGGTAGCGGAGTGAATGAGCAGTTCTTC
TRBV19,-,-,TRBJ2-1,CASTSPWGSADRGNEQFF,TGTGCCAGTACCTCCCCGTGGGGTAGCGCCGACAGAGGCAATGAGCAGTTCTTC
TRBV28,once,-,TRBJ1-5,CASSFTGSSNQPQHF,TGTGCCAGCAGTTTTACAGGGTCCTCGAATCAGCCCCAGCATTTT
TRBV9,-,-,TRBJ1-6,CASSVRDGTNSPLHF,TGTGCCAGCAGCGTTCGGGACGGTACTAATTCACCCCTCCACTTT
TRBV6-2/TRBV6-3,-,-,TRBJ2-7,CASSLPGPADEQYF,TGTGCCAGCAGCCTACCGGGTCCAGCGGACGAGCAGTACTTC
TRBV27,-,TRBD2,TRBJ2-5,CASRRTSGREETQYF,TGTGCCAGCCGCCGGACTAGCGGGAGGGAAGAGACCCAGTACTTC
TRBV11-3,-,-,TRBJ2-3,CASSLGQPGTDTQYF,TGTGCCAGCAGCTTAGGACAGCCGGGCACAGATACGCAGTATTTT
TRBV25-1,-,-,TRBJ2-2,CASSEFRALTANTGELFF,TGTGCCAGCAGTGAGTTTAGGGCCCTCACCGCGAACACCGGGGAGCTGTTTTTT
TRBV24-1,-,-,TRBJ2-1,CATSGLRGQRNEQFF,TGTGCCACCAGTGGCCTCCGAGGCCAGAGAAATGAGCAGTTCTTC
TRBV5-4,-,TRBD2,TRBJ2-2,CASSQRGLDTGELFF,TGTGCCAGCAGCCAGCGGGGTTTGGACACCGGGGAGCTGTTTTTT
TRBV9,-,TRBD1,TRBJ1-6,CASRATGGFSPLHF,TGTGCCAGCAGAGCGACAGGGGGCTTTTCACCCCTCCACTTT
TRBV3-1/TRBV3-2,-,-,TRBJ1-3,CASSQDRVAGNTIYF,TGTGCCAGCAGCCAAGACAGGGTCGCTGGAAACACCATATATTTT
TRBV5-1,-,TRBD2,TRBJ2-5,CASSLAGGGYQETQYF,TGCGCCAGCAGTTTAGCGGGAGGGGGATACCAAGAGACCCAGTACTTC
TRBV28,-,-,TRBJ2-5,CASSLSGQLTQETQYF,TGTGCCAGCAGTCTTAGTGGACAACTGACACAAGAGACCCAGTACTTC
TRBV29-1,-,TRBD1,TRBJ2-7,CSVVPGQAESYEQYF,TGCAGCGTTGTACCGGGACAGGCAGAATCCTACGAGCAGTACTTC